Below, one TCR beta chain is given with its context. Which antigen it targets is not known. No base-level quality is on record; no much larger clone is a single base apart. Genomic DNA was isolated from the sorted cells so that the TCRbeta CDR3 region could be sequenced. The immunoSEQ Assay was used for sequencing of TCRbeta CDR3 regions. TCRdb took over this immuneACCESS table, retaining in-frame rearrangements with V and J assigned. Such tables are incomplete; in checked studies, under half of the missing clones stem from an unresolved V gene, and the remainder is unexplained. This sample is represented by 50,000 to 65,000 clones; 80% to 90% of them were singletons. The ten largest clonotypes hold nearly 0.7% of the sample. These data come from a study of OX40 agonist ivuxolimab in advanced cancers. Broadly, across the study: The costimulatory receptor OX40 (CD134) was targeted by ivuxolimab, a fully human IgG2 agonistic monoclonal antibody. Intravenous ivuxolimab was administered to patients every 2 weeks at six dose levels: 0.01, 0.1, 0.3, 1.5, 3 and 10 mg/kg. The dose-escalation cohort was about 83% male with a mean age of 60 years, ranging from roughly 20 to 80. Of the approximately 53 patients in dose escalation, about 20 had hepatocellular carcinoma, some 15 had melanoma, 9 had renal cell carcinoma and 9 had head and neck cancer. Peripheral TCRbeta sequencing was intended to test whether TCR sequence diversity was altered and clonal T-cell expansion was caused by ivuxolimab. Three dose-escalation patients achieved partial responses, one with hepatocellular carcinoma and two with cutaneous melanoma. Prior anti-PD-1, anti-PD-L1 or anti-CTLA-4 therapy was permitted, and approximately 40% of dose-escalation patients had received checkpoint inhibitors. The paper covers the monotherapy dose-escalation part of the phase I ivuxolimab trial, which included N ≈ 50 patients.

The paper's findings and limits, for the study overall: The antigen specificity of the peripheral T cells that underwent clonal expansion was not determined. Low levels of normalized T-cell clonal expansion were also seen in some nonresponding patients. In the 0.1-3.0 mg/kg groups, partial responders were among the patients with the lowest normalized peripheral clonal expansion, particularly in CD8+ T cells. At doses of 0.1 to 3.0 mg/kg, clonal expansion of both CD4+ and CD8+ T cells in blood was seen between baseline and week 6. On average, CD8+ T cells showed more expanded clones than CD4+ T cells after ivuxolimab.

Unmatched junction bases come to 11, with V trimmed by 6 bases and J by 2 bases. CDR1 is given as SEHNR and CDR2 as FQNEAQ, both from the germline V gene (reference sequence). The CDR3 spans 17 residues, from the cysteine through the phenylalanine. Only the CDR3 region is kept as DNA, spanning 51 bases read in frame from base 1. The trial excluded patients who had a history of autoimmune disease or who were on systemic immunosuppression. Peripheral blood for TCR sequencing was drawn from every dose cohort at baseline, at cycle 4 day 1 and at cycle 7 day 1. Samples came from an open-label, multicenter, first-in-human phase I dose-escalation trial of ivuxolimab. Adults with locally advanced or metastatic head and neck squamous cell, hepatocellular, melanoma or renal cell carcinoma were enrolled in the trial. Before TCR sequencing, CD4+ and CD8+ T cells were separately sorted from peripheral blood.

The sequence derives from an adult with an advanced solid tumor such as melanoma, head and neck, liver or kidney cancer. Specimen: CD4+ or CD8+ T cells sorted from blood, collected in a trial of the OX40 agonist ivuxolimab. The chain employs TRBV7-9 and TRBJ1-1; 11 central bases correspond to TRBD1. In nucleotide form, the sequence is TGTGCCAGCAGGTCCTCGCGGACAGGGGGCCGAAACACTGAAGCTTTCTTT. It translates as CASRSSRTGGRNTEAFF.